These 4 T cell receptor beta chains share one sample of origin, sequenced in a study of identical twins (dated by TCRdb to 2016 to 2017). The method behind the library was 5' RACE. Instrument on record: Illumina HiSeq 2000. TCRdb redid the processing of the public reads, applying fastp at Q25 and MiXCR, and retained in-frame beta chains. Rows are unified per CDR3 protein, each entry keeping the most common DNA and genes. The sample table shows under 350,000 distinct CDR3 sequences, and roughly 8.6% are seen once. The ten largest clones take up 7% to 8.5% of the sample. The sample also formed part of further work on yellow fever vaccine responses in identical twins.

The sample taken for sequencing was CD8+ T cells sorted from blood. The receptors here all came from a woman between 18 and 29 years old in good health.

This clonotype was counted many times. This chain connects TRBV9 to TRBJ2-1, with unresolved D. Germline CDR1 SGDLS, CDR2 YYNGEE. CDR3 size: 16 residues. The V gene lost 0 bases and the J gene lost 1 base, with 11 bases spanning the gap. CDR3 nucleotide sequence: TGTGCCAGCAGCGTAGAGCAAAGACGTTCCTACAATGAGCAGTTCTTC. Its protein product is CASSVEQRRSYNEQFF. Full variable domain (rest looked up from reference TRBV9 and TRBJ2-1): DSGVTQTPKHLITATGQRVTLRCSPRSGDLSVYWYQQSLDQGLQFLIQYYNGEERAKGNILERFSAQQFPDLHSELNLSSLELGDSALYFCASSVEQRRSYNEQFFGPGTRLTVL.

This clonotype has a count of ten or more. This rearrangement joins TRBV12-3 or TRBV12-4 to TRBJ2-5; tentatively, D is TRBD1 (6 bases). The CDR3 covers 16 residues. V lost 2 bases, J lost 1 base, and 14 bases lay in between. CDR3 amino acids: CASSLTAGESQETQYF. In DNA form, the CDR3 reads TGTGCCAGCAGTTTAACGGCAGGGGAGAGCCAAGAGACCCAGTACTTC.

This clonotype was picked up many times. This chain joins TRBV5-5 and TRBJ2-3; D is uncertain. Germline CDR1 reads SGHKS; CDR2 reads YYEKEE (reference sequence). V lost 0 bases, J lost 1 base, and 6 bases lay in between. This CDR3 comprises 14 residues. The CDR3 sequence: CASSLGVGTDTQYF. The CDR3 nucleotides are TGTGCCAGCAGCTTGGGGGTAGGCACAGATACGCAGTATTTT.

V gene TRBV29-1 combines with J gene TRBJ2-2; D uncertain. This CDR3 contains 14 residues. The germline V gene encodes CDR1 SQVTM and CDR2 ANQGSEA. Trimming left V 3 bases short and J 2 bases short, with 10 bases between. CDR3 sequence: CSVDSQTNTGELFF. CDR3 DNA: TGCAGCGTTGACTCGCAGACTAACACCGGGGAGCTGTTTTTT.